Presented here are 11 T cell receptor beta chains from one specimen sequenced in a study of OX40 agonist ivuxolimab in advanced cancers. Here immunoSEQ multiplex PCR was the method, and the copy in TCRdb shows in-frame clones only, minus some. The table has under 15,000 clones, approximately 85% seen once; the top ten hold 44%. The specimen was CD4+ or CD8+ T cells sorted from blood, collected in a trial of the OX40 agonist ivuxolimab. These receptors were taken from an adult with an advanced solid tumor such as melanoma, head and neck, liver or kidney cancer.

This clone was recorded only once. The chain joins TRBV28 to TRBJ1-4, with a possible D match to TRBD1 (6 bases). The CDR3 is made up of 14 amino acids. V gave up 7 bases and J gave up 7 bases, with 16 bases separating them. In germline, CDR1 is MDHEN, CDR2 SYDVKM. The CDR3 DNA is TGTGCCAGCACCCAACAAGGACAGCTTGAAAAACTGTTTTTT. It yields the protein CASTQQGQLEKLFF.

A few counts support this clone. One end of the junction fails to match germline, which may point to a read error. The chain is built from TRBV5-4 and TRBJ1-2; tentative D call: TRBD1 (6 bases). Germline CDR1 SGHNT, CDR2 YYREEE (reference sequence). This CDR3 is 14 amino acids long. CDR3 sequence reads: CASSRELDSYGYTF. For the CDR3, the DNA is TGCGCCAGCAGCCGGGAGTTGGACAGCTATGGCTACACCTTC.

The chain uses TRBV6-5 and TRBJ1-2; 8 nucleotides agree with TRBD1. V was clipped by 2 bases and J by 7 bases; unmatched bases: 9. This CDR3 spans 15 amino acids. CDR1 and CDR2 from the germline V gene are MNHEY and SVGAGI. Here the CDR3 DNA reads TGTGCCAGCAGTTACAACCTGGGACAGGACGGTGGCTACACCTTC. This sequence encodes CASSYNLGQDGGYTF.

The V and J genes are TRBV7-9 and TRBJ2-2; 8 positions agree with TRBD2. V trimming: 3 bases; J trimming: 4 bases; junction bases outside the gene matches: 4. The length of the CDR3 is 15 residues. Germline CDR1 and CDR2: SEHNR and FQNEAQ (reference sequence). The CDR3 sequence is CASSFTSGVTGELFF. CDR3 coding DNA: TGTGCCAGCAGCTTTACTAGCGGCGTCACCGGGGAGCTGTTTTTT.

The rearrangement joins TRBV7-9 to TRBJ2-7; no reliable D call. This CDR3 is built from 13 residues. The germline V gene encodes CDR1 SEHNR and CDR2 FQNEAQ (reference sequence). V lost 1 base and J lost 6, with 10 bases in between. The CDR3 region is CASSLDRQAEQYF. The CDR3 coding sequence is TGTGCCAGCAGCTTAGATCGGCAGGCCGAGCAGTACTTC.

CDR3 amino acids: CASSPPQGENEKLFF. CDR3 coding DNA: TGTGCCAGCAGCCCTCCACAGGGGGAAAATGAAAAACTGTTTTTT. The gene calls are TRBV7-9 and TRBJ1-4; 8 bases match TRBD1. Trimming at V came to 5 bases and at J to 5 bases, leaving 7 bases not matched to a gene. The germline gives CDR1 SEHNR, CDR2 FQNEAQ (reference sequence). The CDR3 consists of 15 residues.

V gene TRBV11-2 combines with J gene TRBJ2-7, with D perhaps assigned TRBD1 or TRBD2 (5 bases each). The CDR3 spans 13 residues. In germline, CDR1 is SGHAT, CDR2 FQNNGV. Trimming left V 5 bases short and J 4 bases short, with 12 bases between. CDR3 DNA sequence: TGTGCCAGCAGCCCCGGGGCCGGGTACGAGCAGTACTTC. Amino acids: CASSPGAGYEQYF.

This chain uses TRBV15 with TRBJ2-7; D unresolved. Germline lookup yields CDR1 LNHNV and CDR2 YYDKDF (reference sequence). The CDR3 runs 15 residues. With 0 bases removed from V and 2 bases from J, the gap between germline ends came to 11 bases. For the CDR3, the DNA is TGTGCCACCAGCAGAGATGGCGCATGGCCCTACGAGCAGTACTTC. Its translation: CATSRDGAWPYEQYF.

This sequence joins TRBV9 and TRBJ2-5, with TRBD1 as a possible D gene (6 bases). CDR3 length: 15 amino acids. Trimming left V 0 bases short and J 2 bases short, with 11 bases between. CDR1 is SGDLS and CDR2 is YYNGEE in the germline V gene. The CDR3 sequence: CASSVGQGQQETQYF. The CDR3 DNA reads TGTGCCAGCAGCGTAGGGCAGGGGCAACAAGAGACCCAGTACTTC.

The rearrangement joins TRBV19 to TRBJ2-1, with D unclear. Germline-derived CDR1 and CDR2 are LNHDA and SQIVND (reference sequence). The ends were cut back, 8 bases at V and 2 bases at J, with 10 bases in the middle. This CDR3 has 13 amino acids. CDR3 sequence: CASSSLTYNEQFF. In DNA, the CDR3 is TGTGCCAGTTCGAGTCTTACCTACAATGAGCAGTTCTTC.

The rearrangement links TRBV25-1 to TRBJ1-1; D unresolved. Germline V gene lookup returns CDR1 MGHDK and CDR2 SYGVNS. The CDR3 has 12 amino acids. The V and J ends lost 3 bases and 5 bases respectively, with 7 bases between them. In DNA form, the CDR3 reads TGTGCCAGCAGTGACGGCCCAACTGAAGCTTTCTTT. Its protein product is CASSDGPTEAFF.